This TCR beta chain comes out of a study of blood T cell repertoires in COVID-19 (dated by TCRdb to 2020 to 2021). Concerning the study at large: Collaborator samples came from the United States, Italy and Spain and covered acute and convalescent phases of COVID-19. Samples were obtained from the ongoing ImmuneRACE study (first 160 participants) and from 1,254 subjects provided by 6 global collaborators. Where available, HLA class I and class II types were taken from metadata supplied by the sample provider and were not determined by assay-based typing. The repertoires were released in a freely available public database intended as a resource for research on the immune response to SARS-CoV-2. Subjects who had been exposed to COVID-19, were actively infected with it, or had recovered from it provided the deeply sampled blood TCRbeta repertoires that made up the dataset. The prospective study material was composed of cDNA or gDNA derived from T cells, B-cell-depleted T cells, or PBMCs. The sample metadata nearly always contained a de-identified subject ID, COVID-19 status, age in years and sex.

Only a few counts were recorded for this clone. Its antigen remains unidentified. Base qualities are missing; no much larger clone stands one base away. Each collaborating institution followed its own protocols to collect whole blood in K2EDTA tubes. Collaborator samples were shipped for TCRbeta analysis as frozen whole blood, isolated PBMCs, or DNA extracted from either sample type. On the study overall, not on this receptor specifically: Clinical and demographic metadata were provided uncurated, with the amount varying by source and participant.

TCRbeta CDR3 regions were amplified from genomic DNA using the immunoSEQ Assay, a bias-controlled multiplex PCR. The paper's data handling went like this. Nucleated cell counts per sample were estimated from amplification of reference gene primers within the assay. Sequence reads were collapsed and filtered to measure the absolute abundance of every unique TCRbeta CDR3 rearrangement. For each sample, productive Simpson clonality was calculated as the square root of Simpson's diversity index across productive rearrangements. Here the immuneACCESS table is served through TCRdb, limited to in-frame sequences with V and J called. Missing clones are a known gap in these copies; in checked studies unresolved V genes cover under half, and the rest lacks a known reason. For V, J and clone size, that table is used; D and trimming come from the DNA. For this sample there are some 200,000 clones; around 87% appear just once. The ten top clones hold over 7% of the sample.

The TCR was taken from a woman older than 75 in a cohort sampled during active or convalescent COVID-19. The source material was peripheral blood.

The CDR3 region: CASSLVENTEAFF. The DNA sequence is TGTGCCAGCAGCTTAGTAGAGAACACTGAAGCTTTCTTT. The rearranged chain carries TRBV11-2 and TRBJ1-1; the D gene lacks a confident call. Measured from the cysteine to the phenylalanine, the CDR3 is 13 residues long. Of the read, only the CDR3 DNA is kept; its 39 bases are in frame from base 1. V loses 1 base of germline sequence and J loses 1 base, and the interval between the two ends is 4 bases. Sequences SGHAT (CDR1) and FQNNGV (CDR2) are obtained from the germline V gene. With the rest looked up from the reference TRBV11-2 and TRBJ1-1 genes rather than sequenced, the full variable domain is EAGVAQSPRYKIIEKRQSVAFWCNPISGHATLYWYQQILGQGPKLLIQFQNNGVVDDSQLPKDRFSAERLKGVDSTLKIQPAKLEDSAVYLCASSLVENTEAFFGQGTRLTVV.